Listed here are 5 T cell receptor beta chains from one sample, sequenced in a study of cytomegalovirus exposure and HLA in healthy donors. In the PCR, 60 Vbeta and 13 Jbeta primers were used. The method was immunoSEQ multiplex PCR; TCRdb's version includes in-frame clones alone and lacks a portion of them. The sample holds about 120,000 clones, around 79% seen once. The sample was PBMCs. The origin of the receptors is a woman under 30 in good health and CMV-seronegative.

Details on this clone: At one end the junction does not follow the germline gene, possibly because of a read error. The chain links TRBV27 to TRBJ2-6, with a possible D match to TRBD1 (5 bases). Germline CDR1 is MNHEY and CDR2 is SMNVEV (reference sequence). This CDR3 region has 20 residues. The DNA of the CDR3 is TGTGCCAGCAGTTTATCGCGGATAGCCACCCCTTACTCTGGGGCCAACGGCCTGACTTTC. Amino acids: CASSLSRIATPYSGANGLTF. Looking up the rest from reference TRBV27 and TRBJ2-6 gives the full variable domain: EAQVTQNPRYLITVTGKKLTVTCSQNMNHEYMSWYRQDPGLGLRQIYYSMNVEVTDKGDVPEGYKVSRKEKRNFPLILESPSPNQTSLYFCASSLSRIATPYSGANGLTFGAGSRLTVL.

The chain employs TRBV30 and TRBJ1-5, with a weak D call TRBD1 (5 bases). V was clipped by 2 bases and J by 2 bases, with 13 bases between them. The V gene's germline CDR1 is GTSNPN and CDR2 SVGIG (reference sequence). The CDR3 runs to 15 residues. The CDR3 spells CAWSKGTSGNQPQHF. The CDR3 bases are TGTGCCTGGAGTAAAGGGACTTCTGGCAATCAGCCCCAGCATTTT.

The gene calls are TRBV18 and TRBJ1-1; no definite D call. With 5 bases removed from V and 5 bases from J, the gap between germline ends came to 9 bases. The CDR3 contains 12 residues. Per the germline V gene, CDR1 is KGHSH and CDR2 is LQKENI. CDR3 sequence (DNA): TGTGCCAGCTCAAAGAGAGAGACTGAAGCTTTCTTT. Translated: CASSKRETEAFF.

The chain employs TRBV7-7 and TRBJ2-3; no clear D. Trimming took off 5 bases at V and 3 bases at J, with 9 bases between the two ends. In germline, CDR1 is SSHAT, CDR2 FNYEAQ (reference sequence). CDR3 length equals 13 residues. As DNA, the CDR3 is TGTGCCAGCAGCCCCGAGCGTACAGATACGCAGTATTTT. This gives the protein CASSPERTDTQYF.

The chain couples TRBV6-5 to TRBJ1-2; 11 bases map to TRBD1. The J segment lost 4 bases and the V segment lost 2 bases, leaving 3 bases of the junction unmatched. CDR1 and CDR2 from the germline V gene are MNHEY and SVGAGI. The CDR3 is 15 amino acids. In nucleotides, the CDR3 is TGTGCCAGCAGTTACGGGACAGGGGGATCCTATGGCTACACCTTC. This encodes CASSYGTGGSYGYTF.